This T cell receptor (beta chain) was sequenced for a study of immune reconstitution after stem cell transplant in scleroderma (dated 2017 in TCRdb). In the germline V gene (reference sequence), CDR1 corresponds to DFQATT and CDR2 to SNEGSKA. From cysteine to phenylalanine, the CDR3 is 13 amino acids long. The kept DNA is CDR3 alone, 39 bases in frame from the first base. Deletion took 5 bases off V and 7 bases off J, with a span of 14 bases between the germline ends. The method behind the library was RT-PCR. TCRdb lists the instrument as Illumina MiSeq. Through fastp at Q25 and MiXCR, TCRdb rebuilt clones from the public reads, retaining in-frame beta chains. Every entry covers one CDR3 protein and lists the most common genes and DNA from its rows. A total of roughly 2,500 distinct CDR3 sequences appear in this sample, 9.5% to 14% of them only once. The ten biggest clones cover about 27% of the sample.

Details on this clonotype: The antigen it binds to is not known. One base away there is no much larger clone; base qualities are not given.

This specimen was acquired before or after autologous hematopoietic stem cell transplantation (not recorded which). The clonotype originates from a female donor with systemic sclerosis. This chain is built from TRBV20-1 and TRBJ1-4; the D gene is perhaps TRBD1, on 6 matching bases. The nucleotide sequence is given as TGCAGTGCTCAAACAGGGTCGGGTGAAAAACTGTTTTTT. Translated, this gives CSAQTGSGEKLFF.